Each of the 20 T cell receptor beta chains below was sequenced from the same sample in a study of metastatic and nonmetastatic thyroid tumors. TCRdb ran MiXCR on the PCR reads. The sample yields over 3,500 clones, about 32% seen once. Ahead of thyroid surgery, no patient had received treatment of any kind. The sample consisted of adjacent normal tissue. These receptor sequences come from a male donor with papillary thyroid cancer or a benign thyroid nodule (not recorded which). Some clones in this sample may be carry-over from other donors' samples.

This clone has just one count. J is TRBJ2-7 and V is TRBV20-1; D not certain. The germline V and J ends were trimmed by 4 bases and 5 bases, with 15 bases remaining between them. CDR3 length: 13 amino acids. The V gene's germline CDR1 is DFQATT and CDR2 SNEGSKA (reference sequence). CDR3 region: CSAMDPLTDEQYF. The DNA for the CDR3 is TGCAGTGCTATGGACCCCTTGACTGACGAGCAGTACTTC.

This clone has only a few counts. The chain couples TRBV6-2 or TRBV6-3 to TRBJ1-5; no definite D call. Germline V CDR1 and CDR2: MNHEY, SVGEGT. The V gene lost 2 bases and the J gene lost 2 bases, with 4 bases spanning the gap. The CDR3 has 13 residues. The CDR3 DNA follows: TGTGCCAGCAGTTACAGGGGCAATCAGCCCCAGCATTTT. Translation: CASSYRGNQPQHF.

The chain uses TRBV12-5 and TRBJ1-1; D uncertain. Trimming removed 7 bases from V and 1 base from J, with 10 bases in between. The V gene's germline CDR1 is LGHNT and CDR2 FRNRAP. The CDR3 has 13 amino acids. CDR3 region: CASAAPPNTEAFF. The CDR3 DNA follows: TGTGCTAGTGCCGCACCCCCGAACACTGAAGCTTTCTTT.

V usage is TRBV12-3 or TRBV12-4 and J usage is TRBJ2-1, with unresolved D. The CDR3 consists of 15 residues. Trimming pared 2 bases from V and 2 bases from J, leaving 10 bases between. The CDR3 loop reads CASSLSGLPYNEQFF. In DNA, the CDR3 is TGTGCCAGCAGTTTATCCGGGCTCCCCTACAATGAGCAGTTCTTC.

This clone was recorded a few times. CDR3 loop: CASSLTGQGAYEQYF. The CDR3, as DNA: TGTGCCAGCAGTTTAACGGGACAGGGCGCCTACGAGCAGTACTTC. This chain connects TRBV28 to TRBJ2-7, with 9 bases that match TRBD1. This CDR3 region has 15 residues. The V segment lost 2 bases and the J segment 2 bases; nucleotides outside the gene matches: 4. Germline V gives CDR1 MDHEN, CDR2 SYDVKM.

The chain is built from TRBV28 and TRBJ2-7; a weak D match, TRBD1 (7 bases). The ends were cut back, 7 bases at V and 2 bases at J, with 18 bases in the middle. This CDR3 is built from 15 residues. The V gene's germline CDR1 is MDHEN and CDR2 SYDVKM. The CDR3, as DNA: TGTGCCAGCACCCCAGGAGGCAGGGGGGCCTACGAGCAGTACTTC. Amino acid sequence: CASTPGGRGAYEQYF.

This clone was found many times. One end of the junction varies from germline; a read error may be responsible. This specimen includes other DNA sequences encoding the same CDR3. The chain employs TRBV3-1 and TRBJ2-4; 11 positions match TRBD2. CDR3 size: 18 residues. Germline assignment: CDR1 LGHDT and CDR2 YNNKEL (reference sequence). For the CDR3, the DNA is TGTGCTAGCAGCCCAACCACTAGCGGGAGTTTAGCCAAAAACATTCAGTACTTC. It yields the protein CASSPTTSGSLAKNIQYF.

With regard to this clone: The germline gene is not matched at one end of the junction; a read error may be the cause. Other DNA sequences from this sample encode an identical CDR3 as well. The chain couples TRBV6-1 to TRBJ1-1, with a weak D call TRBD1 (6 bases). This CDR3 is 15 amino acids long. Looked up from germline, CDR1 is MNHNS and CDR2 is SASEGT. The CDR3 DNA reads TGTGCCAGCTGGCCACAGGGAGACATGAACACTGAAGCGTTCTTT. As protein: CASWPQGDMNTEAFF.

This clone was counted a few times. The rearrangement joins TRBV6-1 to TRBJ1-4; TRBD1 aligns across 10 bases. The trim removed 8 bases at V and 7 bases at J, leaving 7 bases unmatched. Germline loops: CDR1 MNHNS, CDR2 SASEGT. The CDR3 consists of 14 residues. The CDR3 bases are TGTGCCAGCGGTGGAGGGACAGGGGTTGAAAAACTGTTTTTT. It is translated as CASGGGTGVEKLFF.

V is TRBV6-2 or TRBV6-3 and J is TRBJ2-5; 7 nucleotides match TRBD1. The CDR3 loop spans 14 amino acids. CDR1 and CDR2 from the germline V gene are MNHEY and SVGEGT. After removal of 1 base from V and 2 bases from J, the junction contained 1 base not matched to a gene. CDR3 DNA sequence: TGTGCCAGCAGTTACTGGGGACAGCAAGAGACCCAGTACTTC. Translated, it gives CASSYWGQQETQYF.

The table lists this clone with a count of one. This chain connects TRBV4-2 to TRBJ2-2, with 11 bases fitting TRBD2. In germline, CDR1 is LGHNA, CDR2 YNFKEQ. After removal of 0 bases from V and 3 bases from J, the junction contained 6 bases not matched to a gene. The CDR3 length is 18 residues. Here the CDR3 reads CASSQDSGGATYTGELFF. The DNA for the CDR3 is TGTGCCAGCAGCCAAGATAGCGGGGGGGCAACCTACACCGGGGAGCTGTTTTTT.

The V gene is TRBV7-9, the J gene TRBJ2-1; D might be TRBD2 (5 bases). V lost 8 bases and J lost 8, with 16 bases in between. The CDR3 length is 13 residues. CDR1 is SEHNR and CDR2 is FQNEAQ in the germline V gene (reference sequence). As DNA, the CDR3 is TGTGCCAGCGCCATTGGGTCGGGGTATGAGCAGTTCTTC. It encodes CASAIGSGYEQFF.

This clone appeared a few times. The chain couples TRBV6-4 to TRBJ2-7; 7 bases map to TRBD2. The junction had 7 bases not matched to a gene; V was cut back by 5 bases and J by 0 bases. The CDR3 runs to 15 residues. Germline values: CDR1 MRHNA, CDR2 SNTAGT. The DNA of the CDR3 is TGTGCCAGCAGTTTCCGTAGCGGGCCCTCCTACGAGCAGTACTTC. Amino acid sequence: CASSFRSGPSYEQYF.

This rearrangement joins TRBV28 to TRBJ1-3; D is uncertain. The CDR3 loop spans 14 amino acids. The V end was cut by 3 bases, the J end by 2 bases, with 8 bases between. Germline loops: CDR1 MDHEN, CDR2 SYDVKM. CDR3: CASSLSGAGNTIYF. The CDR3 nucleotides are TGTGCCAGCAGTTTGTCAGGAGCTGGAAACACCATATATTTT.

V and J are TRBV7-2 and TRBJ1-2, with D hard to call. Trimming removed 5 bases at V and 8 bases at J, with 12 bases between. Per germline, CDR1 SGHTA and CDR2 FQGNSA. The CDR3 contains 12 residues. The CDR3 here is CASSPPPRGYTF. The CDR3 DNA reads TGTGCCAGCAGCCCACCCCCCCGGGGCTACACCTTC.

In this sample, this clone turned up a few times. The chain joins TRBV6-1 to TRBJ2-7; D may be TRBD1 (5 bases). Germline CDR1 is MNHNS and CDR2 is SASEGT. The V and J ends lost 7 bases and 2 bases respectively, with 12 bases between them. The CDR3 extends over 13 amino acids. DNA for the CDR3: TGTGCCAGCAAAGGGGCCCCCGCCTACGAGCAGTACTTC. It encodes CASKGAPAYEQYF.

In its sample, this clone ranks as medium-sized. The rearrangement uses TRBV19 and TRBJ2-5, with no clear D. CDR1 is LNHDA, CDR2 SQIVND, per germline (reference sequence). Trimming stripped 5 bases from V and 2 bases from J, with 9 bases between. The CDR3 is made up of 13 amino acids. This chain's CDR3 is CASSRALQETQYF. The CDR3 DNA reads TGTGCCAGTAGTCGAGCGCTTCAAGAGACCCAGTACTTC.

This clone rates as large. V is TRBV20-1 and J is TRBJ1-3; D gene ambiguous. V lost 6 bases and J lost 0, with 15 bases in between. Germline V gives CDR1 DFQATT, CDR2 SNEGSKA (reference sequence). The CDR3 totals 15 residues. The CDR3 sequence is CSAGEGSSSGNTIYF. The CDR3 coding sequence is TGCAGTGCCGGGGAGGGAAGCAGCTCTGGAAACACCATATATTTT.

J is TRBJ1-2 and V is TRBV6-1; D is possibly TRBD1 (6 bases). From germline, CDR1 is MNHNS and CDR2 SASEGT. This CDR3 spans 13 amino acids. Trimming removed 1 base from V and 5 bases from J, with 8 bases in between. This chain's CDR3 is CASSEETGYGYTF. The DNA for the CDR3 is TGTGCCAGCAGTGAAGAGACAGGATATGGCTACACCTTC.

The chain has TRBV5-6 and TRBJ1-1; D gene ambiguous. V shed 2 bases and J shed 1 base, with 6 bases lying between them. The CDR3 spans 13 residues. Germline-derived CDR1 and CDR2 are SGHDT and YYEEEE. The CDR3 region has the DNA TGTGCCAGCAGCTTCCCCGGGAACACTGAAGCTTTCTTT. It encodes CASSFPGNTEAFF.